This T cell receptor (beta chain) was obtained from a study of regulatory T cells in long-lasting Graves disease. Germline assignment: CDR1 MDHEN and CDR2 SYDVKM. Trimming cost V 1 base and J 2 bases; bases outside gene matches: 7. CDR3 length: 16 residues. Indicated time point: persistent/refractory GD, antithyroid drugs over 5 years with positive TRAb. PBMC-extracted RNA yielded the TCR library. The authors built TCR beta libraries using iRepertoire HTBI primers and Arm-PCR of CDR3 regions. MiXCR, run by TCRdb on the multiplex PCR reads, gives a single entry per CDR3 protein. The sample has 300,000 to 500,000 distinct CDR3 sequences; under 25% are singletons. This clonotype came up many times.

The sample here was peripheral blood mononuclear cells (PBMCs), taken when the disease was refractory, from a patient treated with antithyroid drugs. The chain combines TRBV28 with TRBJ1-1; 7 bases agree with TRBD1. This receptor was identified in a female donor with Graves disease. Here the CDR3 reads CASSLFGTAVNTEAFF. CDR3 in DNA: TGTGCCAGCAGTTTATTTGGGACAGCCGTTAACACTGAAGCTTTCTTT.